This T cell receptor (beta chain) came from a study of cytomegalovirus exposure and HLA in healthy donors. The PCR contained 60 Vbeta and 13 Jbeta primers. Here immunoSEQ multiplex PCR was the method, and the copy in TCRdb shows in-frame clones only, minus some. This table holds 150,000 to 200,000 clones, around 74% found once. The TCR comes from a female donor in good health and CMV-seronegative. Sequencing input: PBMCs.

The CDR3 protein is CASSGMGGPTEAFF. The CDR3 DNA is TGTGCCAGCAGCGGGATGGGGGGGCCCACTGAAGCTTTCTTT. The rearrangement links TRBV7-9 to TRBJ1-1, with D tentatively TRBD1 (6 bases). CDR3 length: 14 residues. Germline-derived CDR1 and CDR2 are SEHNR and FQNEAQ (reference sequence). V gave up 5 bases and J gave up 4 bases, with 14 bases separating them.